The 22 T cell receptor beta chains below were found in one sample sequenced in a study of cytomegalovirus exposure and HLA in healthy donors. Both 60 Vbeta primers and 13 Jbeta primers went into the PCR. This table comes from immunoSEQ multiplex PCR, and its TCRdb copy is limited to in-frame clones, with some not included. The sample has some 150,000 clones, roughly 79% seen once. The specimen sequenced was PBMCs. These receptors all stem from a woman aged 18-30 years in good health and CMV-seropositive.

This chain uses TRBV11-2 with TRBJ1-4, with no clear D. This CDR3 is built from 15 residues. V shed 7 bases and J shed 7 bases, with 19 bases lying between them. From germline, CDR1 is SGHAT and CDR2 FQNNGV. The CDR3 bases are TGTGCCAGCACCGTTAGAAGGCTGCCGGGTGAAAAACTGTTTTTT. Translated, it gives CASTVRRLPGEKLFF.

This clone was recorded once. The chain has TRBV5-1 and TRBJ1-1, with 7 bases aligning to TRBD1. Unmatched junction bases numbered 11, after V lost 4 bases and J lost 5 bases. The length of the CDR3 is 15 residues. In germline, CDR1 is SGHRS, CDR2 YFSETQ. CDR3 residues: CASSTDRVGGTEAFF. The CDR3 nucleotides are TGCGCCAGCAGCACAGACAGGGTAGGTGGGACTGAAGCTTTCTTT.

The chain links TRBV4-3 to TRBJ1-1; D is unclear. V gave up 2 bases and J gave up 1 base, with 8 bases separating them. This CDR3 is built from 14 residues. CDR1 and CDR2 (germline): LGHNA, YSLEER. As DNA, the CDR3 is TGCGCCAGCAGCCAATACGAGGGGAACACTGAAGCTTTCTTT. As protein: CASSQYEGNTEAFF.

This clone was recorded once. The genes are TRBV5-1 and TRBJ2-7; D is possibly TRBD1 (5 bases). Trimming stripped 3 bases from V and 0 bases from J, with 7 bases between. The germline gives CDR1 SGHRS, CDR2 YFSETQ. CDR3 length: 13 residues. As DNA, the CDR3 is TGCGCCAGCAGCTCTACAGGCTCCTACGAGCAGTACTTC. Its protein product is CASSSTGSYEQYF. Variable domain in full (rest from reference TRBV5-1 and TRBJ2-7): KAGVTQTPRYLIKTRGQQVTLSCSPISGHRSVSWYQQTPGQGLQFLFEYFSETQRNKGNFPGRFSGRQFSNSRSEMNVSTLELGDSALYLCASSSTGSYEQYFGPGTRLTVT.

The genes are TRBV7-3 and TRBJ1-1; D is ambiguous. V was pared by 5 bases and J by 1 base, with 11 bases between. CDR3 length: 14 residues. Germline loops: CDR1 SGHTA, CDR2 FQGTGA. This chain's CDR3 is CASSPEGANTEAFF. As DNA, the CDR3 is TGTGCCAGCAGCCCCGAGGGCGCGAACACTGAAGCTTTCTTT.

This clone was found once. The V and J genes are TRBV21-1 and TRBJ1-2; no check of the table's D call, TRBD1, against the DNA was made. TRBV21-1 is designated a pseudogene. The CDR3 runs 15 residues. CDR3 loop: CASSKGARSNYGYTF. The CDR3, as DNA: TGTGCCAGCAGCAAAGGGGCCCGCTCTAACTATGGCTACACCTTC.

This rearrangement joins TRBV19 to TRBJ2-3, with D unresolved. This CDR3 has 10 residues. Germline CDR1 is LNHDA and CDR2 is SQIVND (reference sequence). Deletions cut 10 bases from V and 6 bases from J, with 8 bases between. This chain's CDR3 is CATFGDTQYF. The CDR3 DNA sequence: TGTGCCACATTCGGGGATACGCAGTATTTT.

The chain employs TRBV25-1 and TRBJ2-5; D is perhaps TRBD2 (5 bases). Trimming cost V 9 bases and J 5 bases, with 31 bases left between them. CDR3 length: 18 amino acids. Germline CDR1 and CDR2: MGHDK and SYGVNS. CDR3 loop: CASTSEVLGSGNTETQYF. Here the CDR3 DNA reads TGTGCCAGTACCTCCGAAGTACTGGGGTCGGGGAATACGGAGACCCAGTACTTC.

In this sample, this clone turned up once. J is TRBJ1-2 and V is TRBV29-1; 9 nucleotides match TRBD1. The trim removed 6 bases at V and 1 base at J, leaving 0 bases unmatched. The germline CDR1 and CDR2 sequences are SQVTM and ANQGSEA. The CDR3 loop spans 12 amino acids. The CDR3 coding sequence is TGCAGCGTGGGACAGGGTAACTATGGCTACACCTTC. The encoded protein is CSVGQGNYGYTF. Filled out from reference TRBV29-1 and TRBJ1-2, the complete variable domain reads SAVISQKPSRDICQRGTSLTIQCQVDSQVTMMFWYRQQPGQSLTLIATANQGSEATYESGFVIDKFPISRPNLTFSTLTVSNMSPEDSSIYLCSVGQGNYGYTFGSGTRLTVV.

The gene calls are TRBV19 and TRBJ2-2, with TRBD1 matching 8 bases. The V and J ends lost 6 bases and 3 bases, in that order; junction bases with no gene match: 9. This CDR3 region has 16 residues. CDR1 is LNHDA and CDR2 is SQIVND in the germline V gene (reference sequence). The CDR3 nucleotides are TGTGCCAGTAGCTCAATCCGGGACAGGCACACCGGGGAGCTGTTTTTT. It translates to CASSSIRDRHTGELFF.

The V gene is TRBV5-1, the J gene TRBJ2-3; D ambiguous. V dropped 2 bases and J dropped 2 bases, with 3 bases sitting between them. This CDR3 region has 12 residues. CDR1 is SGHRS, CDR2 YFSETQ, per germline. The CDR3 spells CASSFNTDTQYF. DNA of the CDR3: TGCGCCAGCAGCTTCAACACAGATACGCAGTATTTT.

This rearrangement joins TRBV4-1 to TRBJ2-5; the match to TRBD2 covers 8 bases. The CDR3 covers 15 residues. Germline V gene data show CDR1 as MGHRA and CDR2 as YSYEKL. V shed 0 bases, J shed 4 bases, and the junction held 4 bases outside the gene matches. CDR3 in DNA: TGCGCCAGCAGCCAAGATTTTCGGGGGGGAGAGACCCAGTACTTC. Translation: CASSQDFRGGETQYF.

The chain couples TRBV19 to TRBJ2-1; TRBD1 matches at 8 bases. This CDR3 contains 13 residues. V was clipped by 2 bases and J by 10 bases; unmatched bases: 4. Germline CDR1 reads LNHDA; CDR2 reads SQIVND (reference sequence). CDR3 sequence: CASSISTGAEQFF. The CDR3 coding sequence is TGTGCCAGTAGTATATCGACAGGGGCCGAGCAGTTCTTC.

The CDR3 DNA reads as TGTGCCAGCAGCTTGCCGGGGGGCGGAGGAAACACTGAAGCTTTCTTT. Residues: CASSLPGGGGNTEAFF. The rearrangement joins TRBV5-6 to TRBJ1-1, with D perhaps TRBD1 (6 bases). Trimming stripped 1 base from V and 2 bases from J, with 15 bases between. CDR1 is SGHDT and CDR2 is YYEEEE in the germline V gene. The CDR3 runs to 16 residues.

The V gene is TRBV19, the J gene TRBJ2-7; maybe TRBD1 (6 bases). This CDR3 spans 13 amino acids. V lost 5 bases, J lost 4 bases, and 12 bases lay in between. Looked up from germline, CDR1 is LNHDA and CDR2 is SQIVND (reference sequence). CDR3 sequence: CASSQTGPYEQYF. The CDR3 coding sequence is TGTGCCAGTAGTCAAACAGGGCCTTACGAGCAGTACTTC.

The CDR3 sequence is CASSPRRTSYEQYF. The CDR3 DNA follows: TGTGCCAGCAGTCCCAGGAGGACCTCCTACGAGCAGTACTTC. V is TRBV27 and J is TRBJ2-7, with a possible D match to TRBD2 (5 bases). The V gene lost 5 bases and the J gene lost 0 bases, with 11 bases spanning the gap. CDR3 length: 14 residues. CDR1 MNHEY and CDR2 SMNVEV come from the germline V gene (reference sequence).

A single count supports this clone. CDR3 DNA sequence: TGTGCCAGCAGTTACGACAGAAACAATGAGCAGTTCTTC. Amino acid sequence: CASSYDRNNEQFF. V and J are TRBV6-5 and TRBJ2-1; TRBD1 might be the D (5 bases). This CDR3 is built from 13 residues. Germline CDR1 is MNHEY and CDR2 is SVGAGI. V lost 2 bases to trimming and J lost 5 bases, with 7 bases between them.

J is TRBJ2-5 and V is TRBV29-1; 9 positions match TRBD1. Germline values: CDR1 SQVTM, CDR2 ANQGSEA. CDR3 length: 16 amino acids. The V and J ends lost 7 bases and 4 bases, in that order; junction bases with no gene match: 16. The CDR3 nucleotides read TGCAGCGCCGACGATCCGGGACAGGGTGTTGGAGAGACCCAGTACTTC. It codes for CSADDPGQGVGETQYF.

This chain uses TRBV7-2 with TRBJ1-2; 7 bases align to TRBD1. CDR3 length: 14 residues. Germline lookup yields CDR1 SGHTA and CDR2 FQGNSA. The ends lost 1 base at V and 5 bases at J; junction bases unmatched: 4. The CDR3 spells CASSLDRQGYGYTF. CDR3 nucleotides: TGTGCCAGCAGCTTAGATCGACAGGGTTATGGCTACACCTTC. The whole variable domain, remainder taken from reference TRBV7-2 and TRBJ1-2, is GAGVSQSPSNKVTEKGKDVELRCDPISGHTALYWYRQSLGQGLEFLIYFQGNSAPDKSGLPSDRFSAERTGGSVSTLTIQRTQQEDSAVYLCASSLDRQGYGYTFGSGTRLTVV.

The CDR3 protein is CASSSDRYEQYF. The CDR3 DNA sequence: TGTGCCAGCAGCTCCGACAGGTACGAGCAGTACTTC. V and J are TRBV7-2 and TRBJ2-7; D perhaps matches TRBD1 (6 bases). The CDR3 is 12 amino acids. Looked up from germline, CDR1 is SGHTA and CDR2 is FQGNSA. The V end lost 4 bases, the J end lost 4 bases, and 8 bases lay between the germline ends.

This CDR3 is CASKVAENSPLHF. The CDR3 DNA follows: TGTGCCAGTAAAGTGGCGGAGAATTCACCCCTCCACTTT. This chain uses TRBV19 with TRBJ1-6, with unresolved D. The CDR3 has 13 amino acids. Trimming cost V 7 bases and J 7 bases, with 11 bases left between them. In germline, CDR1 is LNHDA, CDR2 SQIVND (reference sequence).

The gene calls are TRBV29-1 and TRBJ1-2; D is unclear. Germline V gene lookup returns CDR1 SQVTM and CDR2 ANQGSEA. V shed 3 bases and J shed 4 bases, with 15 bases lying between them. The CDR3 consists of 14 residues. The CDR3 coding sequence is TGCAGCGTTGATTCCGGGGTAGGCGGCTATGGCTACACCTTC. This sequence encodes CSVDSGVGGYGYTF.